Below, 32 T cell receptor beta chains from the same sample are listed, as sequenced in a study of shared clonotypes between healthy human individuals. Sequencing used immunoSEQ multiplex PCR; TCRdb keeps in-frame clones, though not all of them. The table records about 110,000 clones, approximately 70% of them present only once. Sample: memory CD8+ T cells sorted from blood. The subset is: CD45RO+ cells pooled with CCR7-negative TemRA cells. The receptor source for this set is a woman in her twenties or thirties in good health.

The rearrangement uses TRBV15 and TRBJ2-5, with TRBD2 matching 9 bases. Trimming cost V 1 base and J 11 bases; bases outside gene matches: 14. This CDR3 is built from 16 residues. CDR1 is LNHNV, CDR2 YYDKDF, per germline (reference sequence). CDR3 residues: CATSRVGSGSRWEQYF. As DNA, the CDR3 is TGTGCCACCAGCAGAGTGGGTAGCGGGAGCCGATGGGAGCAGTACTTC.

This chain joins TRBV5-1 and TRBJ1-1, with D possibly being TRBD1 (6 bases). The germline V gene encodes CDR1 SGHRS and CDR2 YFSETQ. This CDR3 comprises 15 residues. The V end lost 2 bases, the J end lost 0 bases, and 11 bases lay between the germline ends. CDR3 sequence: CASSLQGQLNTEAFF. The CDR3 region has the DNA TGCGCCAGCAGCTTACAAGGACAGTTGAACACTGAAGCTTTCTTT.

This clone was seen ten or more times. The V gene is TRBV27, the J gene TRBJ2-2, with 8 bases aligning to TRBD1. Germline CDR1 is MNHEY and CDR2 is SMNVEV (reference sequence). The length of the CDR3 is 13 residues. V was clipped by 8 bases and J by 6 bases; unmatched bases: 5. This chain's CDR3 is CASQTGEAGELFF. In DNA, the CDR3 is TGTGCCAGCCAGACAGGGGAGGCCGGGGAGCTGTTTTTT.

CDR3 sequence (DNA): TGCGCCAGCAGCCAAGAAGGGGTGGGGGACAGACCTTGTGAGCAGTTCTTC. The encoded protein is CASSQEGVGDRPCEQFF. V and J are TRBV4-1 and TRBJ2-1; 7 positions agree with TRBD1. This CDR3 is built from 17 residues. Germline loops: CDR1 MGHRA, CDR2 YSYEKL. The V and J ends lost 0 bases and 9 bases, in that order; junction bases with no gene match: 14.

CDR3 DNA: TGTGCCAGCAGCTTTGGACAGGGGGCGCGAAACATTCAGTACTTC. The encoded protein is CASSFGQGARNIQYF. The chain is built from TRBV5-4 and TRBJ2-4, with TRBD1 matching over 11 bases. Germline V CDR1 and CDR2: SGHNT, YYREEE (reference sequence). With 2 bases clipped from V and 6 bases from J, the junction kept 4 bases outside the gene matches. This CDR3 is built from 15 residues.

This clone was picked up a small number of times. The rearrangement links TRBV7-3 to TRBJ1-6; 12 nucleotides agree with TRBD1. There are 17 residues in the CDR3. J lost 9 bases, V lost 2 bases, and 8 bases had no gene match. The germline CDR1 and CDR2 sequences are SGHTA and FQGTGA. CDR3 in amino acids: CASSLGRDRGPGSPLHF. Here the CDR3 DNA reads TGTGCCAGCAGCTTAGGAAGGGACAGGGGGCCGGGTTCACCCCTCCACTTT.

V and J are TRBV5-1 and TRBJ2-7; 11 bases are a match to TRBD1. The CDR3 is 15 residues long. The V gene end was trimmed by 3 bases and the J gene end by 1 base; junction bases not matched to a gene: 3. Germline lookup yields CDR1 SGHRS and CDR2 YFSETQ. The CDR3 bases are TGCGCCAGCAGCTGGACAGGGGGCGCTTCCTACGAGCAGTACTTC. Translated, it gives CASSWTGGASYEQYF.

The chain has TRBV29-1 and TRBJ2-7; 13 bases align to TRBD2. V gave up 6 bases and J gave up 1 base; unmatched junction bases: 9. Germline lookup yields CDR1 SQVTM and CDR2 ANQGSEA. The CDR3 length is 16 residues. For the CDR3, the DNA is TGCAGCGTCGAGGGACTAGCGGGAAAATATTCCTACGAGCAGTACTTC. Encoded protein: CSVEGLAGKYSYEQYF.

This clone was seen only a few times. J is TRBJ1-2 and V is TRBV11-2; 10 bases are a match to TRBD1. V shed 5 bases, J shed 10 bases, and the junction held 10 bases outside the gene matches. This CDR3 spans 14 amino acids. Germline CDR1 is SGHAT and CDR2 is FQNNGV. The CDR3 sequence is CASSHSGGQGLYTF. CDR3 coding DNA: TGTGCCAGCAGCCATTCGGGGGGACAGGGGCTCTACACCTTC.

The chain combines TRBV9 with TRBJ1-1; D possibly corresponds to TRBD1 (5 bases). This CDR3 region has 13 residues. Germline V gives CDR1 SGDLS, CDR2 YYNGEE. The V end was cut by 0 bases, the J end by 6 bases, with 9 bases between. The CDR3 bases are TGTGCCAGCAGCGTAGGGTGGGGGGCTGAAGCTTTCTTT. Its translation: CASSVGWGAEAFF.

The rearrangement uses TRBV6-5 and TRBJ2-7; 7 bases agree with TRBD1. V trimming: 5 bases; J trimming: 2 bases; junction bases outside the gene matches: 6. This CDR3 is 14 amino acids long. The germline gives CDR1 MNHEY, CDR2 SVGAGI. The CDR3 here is CASSSRDSTYEQYF. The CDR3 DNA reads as TGTGCCAGCAGTAGCCGGGACAGCACCTACGAGCAGTACTTC.

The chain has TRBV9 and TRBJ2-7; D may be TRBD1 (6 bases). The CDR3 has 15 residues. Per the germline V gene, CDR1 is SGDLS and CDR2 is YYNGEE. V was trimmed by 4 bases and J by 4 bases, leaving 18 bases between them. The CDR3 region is CASSIQQGIAYEQYF. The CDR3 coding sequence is TGTGCCAGCAGCATCCAGCAGGGGATCGCGTACGAGCAGTACTTC.

For the CDR3, the DNA is TGTGCCAGCAGCCGGGTCCAGTCGCACGGGGCCTACGAGCAGTACTTC. This sequence encodes CASSRVQSHGAYEQYF. The chain links TRBV27 to TRBJ2-7; possibly TRBD2 for D (5 bases). With 6 bases removed from V and 2 bases from J, the gap between germline ends came to 20 bases. The CDR3 is 16 residues long. The germline V gene has CDR1 MNHEY and CDR2 SMNVEV (reference sequence).

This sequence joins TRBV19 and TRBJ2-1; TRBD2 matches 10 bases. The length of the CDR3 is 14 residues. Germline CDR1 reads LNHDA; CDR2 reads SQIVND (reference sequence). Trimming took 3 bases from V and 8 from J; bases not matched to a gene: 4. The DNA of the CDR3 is TGTGCCAGTAGTATCCTAGCGGGAGAGGATGAGCAGTTCTTC. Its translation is CASSILAGEDEQFF. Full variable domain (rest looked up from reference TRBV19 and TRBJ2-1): DGGITQSPKYLFRKEGQNVTLSCEQNLNHDAMYWYRQDPGQGLRLIYYSQIVNDFQKGDIAEGYSVSREKKESFPLTVTSAQKNPTAFYLCASSILAGEDEQFFGPGTRLTVL.

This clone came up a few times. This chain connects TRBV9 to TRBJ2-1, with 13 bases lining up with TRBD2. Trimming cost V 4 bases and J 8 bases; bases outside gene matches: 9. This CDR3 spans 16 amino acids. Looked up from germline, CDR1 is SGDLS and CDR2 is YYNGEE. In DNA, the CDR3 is TGTGCCAGCAGCACAGGGACTAGCGGGAAGGGCTATGAGCAGTTCTTC. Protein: CASSTGTSGKGYEQFF.

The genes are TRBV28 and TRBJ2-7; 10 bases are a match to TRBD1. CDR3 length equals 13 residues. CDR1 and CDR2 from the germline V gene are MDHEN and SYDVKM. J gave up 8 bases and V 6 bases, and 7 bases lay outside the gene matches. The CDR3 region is CASRGTGVTKQYF. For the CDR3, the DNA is TGTGCCAGCAGGGGGACAGGGGTTACGAAGCAGTACTTC.

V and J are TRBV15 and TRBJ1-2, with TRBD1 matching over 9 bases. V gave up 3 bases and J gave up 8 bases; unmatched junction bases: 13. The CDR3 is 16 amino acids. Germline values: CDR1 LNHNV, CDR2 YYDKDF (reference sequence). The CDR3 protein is CATSRGGQGPFGGYTF. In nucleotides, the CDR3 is TGTGCCACCAGCAGGGGCGGACAGGGGCCATTTGGCGGCTACACCTTC.

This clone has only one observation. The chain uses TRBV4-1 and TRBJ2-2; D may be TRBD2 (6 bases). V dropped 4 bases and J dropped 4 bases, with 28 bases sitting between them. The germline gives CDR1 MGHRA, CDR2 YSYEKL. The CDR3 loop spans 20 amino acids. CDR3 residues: CASSRVGFGRSGAGTGELFF. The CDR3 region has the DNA TGCGCCAGCAGCCGCGTTGGGTTTGGTCGTTCGGGAGCCGGCACCGGGGAGCTGTTTTTT.

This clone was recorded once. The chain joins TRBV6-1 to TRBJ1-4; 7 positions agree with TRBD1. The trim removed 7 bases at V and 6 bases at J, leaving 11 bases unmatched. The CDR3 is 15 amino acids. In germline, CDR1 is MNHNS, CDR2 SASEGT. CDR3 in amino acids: CASIALSGGDEKLFF. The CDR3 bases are TGTGCCAGCATAGCTCTTTCAGGGGGTGATGAAAAACTGTTTTTT.

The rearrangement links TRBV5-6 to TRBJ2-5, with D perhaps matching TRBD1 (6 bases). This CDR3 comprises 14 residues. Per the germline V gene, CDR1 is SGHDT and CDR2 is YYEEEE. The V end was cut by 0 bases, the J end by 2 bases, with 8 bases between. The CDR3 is CASSLATGQETQYF. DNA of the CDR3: TGTGCCAGCAGCTTGGCCACAGGGCAAGAGACCCAGTACTTC.

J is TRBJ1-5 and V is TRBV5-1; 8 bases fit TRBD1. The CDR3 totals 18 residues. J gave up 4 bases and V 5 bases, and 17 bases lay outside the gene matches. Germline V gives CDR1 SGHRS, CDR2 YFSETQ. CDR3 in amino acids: CASSPSPGTGGKNQPQHF. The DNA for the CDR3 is TGCGCCAGCAGTCCTAGTCCCGGGACAGGAGGAAAAAATCAGCCCCAGCATTTT.

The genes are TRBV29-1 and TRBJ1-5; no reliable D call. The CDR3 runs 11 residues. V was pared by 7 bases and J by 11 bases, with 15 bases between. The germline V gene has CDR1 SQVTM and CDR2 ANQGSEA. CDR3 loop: CSGGSQSAQHF. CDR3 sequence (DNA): TGCAGCGGGGGTTCCCAATCAGCCCAGCATTTT.

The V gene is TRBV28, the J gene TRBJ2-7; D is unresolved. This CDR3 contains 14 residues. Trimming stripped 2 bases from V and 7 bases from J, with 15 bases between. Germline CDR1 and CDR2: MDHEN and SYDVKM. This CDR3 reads CASSLKTDLREQYF. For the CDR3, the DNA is TGTGCCAGCAGTTTAAAGACGGACCTTCGGGAGCAGTACTTC.

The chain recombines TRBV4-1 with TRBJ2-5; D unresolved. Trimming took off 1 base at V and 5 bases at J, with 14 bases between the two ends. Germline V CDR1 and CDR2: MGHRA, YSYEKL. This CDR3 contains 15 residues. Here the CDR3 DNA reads TGCGCCAGCAGCCAAGTCTTTCCTCTCCGGGAGACCCAGTACTTC. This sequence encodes CASSQVFPLRETQYF.

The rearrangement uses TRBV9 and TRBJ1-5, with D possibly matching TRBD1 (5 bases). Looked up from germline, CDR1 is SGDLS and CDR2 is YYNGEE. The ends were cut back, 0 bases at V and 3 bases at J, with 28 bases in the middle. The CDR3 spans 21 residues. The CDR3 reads CASSVAQEVRGPGDNNQPQHF. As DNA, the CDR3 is TGTGCCAGCAGCGTAGCTCAAGAGGTGAGGGGACCGGGAGATAACAATCAGCCCCAGCATTTT. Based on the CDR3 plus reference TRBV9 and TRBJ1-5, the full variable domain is DSGVTQTPKHLITATGQRVTLRCSPRSGDLSVYWYQQSLDQGLQFLIQYYNGEERAKGNILERFSAQQFPDLHSELNLSSLELGDSALYFCASSVAQEVRGPGDNNQPQHFGDGTRLSIL.

CDR3 residues: CASTRQPNTGELFF. Written as DNA, the CDR3 is TGTGCCAGCACGAGACAGCCGAACACCGGGGAGCTGTTTTTT. The V call is TRBV6-5, the J call TRBJ2-2, with D perhaps TRBD1 (5 bases). Germline V gene lookup returns CDR1 MNHEY and CDR2 SVGAGI. With 7 bases removed from V and 0 bases from J, the gap between germline ends came to 9 bases. This CDR3 is 14 amino acids long.

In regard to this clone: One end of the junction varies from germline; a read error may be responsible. CDR3 amino acids: CASSQEAGIGEQFF. In DNA form, the CDR3 reads TGTGCCAGCAGCCAAGAAGCGGGAATAGGGGAGCAGTTCTTC. The genes are TRBV4-1 and TRBJ2-1; 7 bases match TRBD2. CDR3 length equals 14 residues. CDR1 is MGHRA, CDR2 YSYEKL, per germline.

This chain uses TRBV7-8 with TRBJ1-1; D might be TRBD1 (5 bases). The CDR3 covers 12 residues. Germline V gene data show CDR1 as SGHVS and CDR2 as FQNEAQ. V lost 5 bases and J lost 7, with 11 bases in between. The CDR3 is CASSPLGGEAFF. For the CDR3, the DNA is TGTGCCAGCAGCCCATTGGGGGGTGAAGCTTTCTTT.

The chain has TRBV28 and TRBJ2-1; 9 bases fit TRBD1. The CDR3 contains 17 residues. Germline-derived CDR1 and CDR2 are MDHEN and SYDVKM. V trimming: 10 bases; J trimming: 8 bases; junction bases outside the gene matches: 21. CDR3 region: CAKRQGERYRGLDEQFF. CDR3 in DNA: TGTGCCAAACGACAGGGGGAGAGATATAGGGGTTTAGATGAGCAGTTCTTC.

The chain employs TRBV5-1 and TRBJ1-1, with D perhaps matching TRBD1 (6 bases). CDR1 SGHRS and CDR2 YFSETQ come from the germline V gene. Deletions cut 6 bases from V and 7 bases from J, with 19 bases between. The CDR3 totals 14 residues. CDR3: CASTKISGQIEAFF. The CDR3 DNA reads TGCGCCAGCACTAAGATATCAGGACAGATTGAAGCTTTCTTT.

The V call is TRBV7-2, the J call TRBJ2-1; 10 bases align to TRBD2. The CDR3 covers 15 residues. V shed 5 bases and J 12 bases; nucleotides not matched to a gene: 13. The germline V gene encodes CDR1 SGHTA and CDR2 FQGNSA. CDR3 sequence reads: CASSLEAGGPRGQFF. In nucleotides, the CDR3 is TGTGCCAGCAGCCTTGAAGCGGGAGGGCCACGGGGGCAGTTCTTC.

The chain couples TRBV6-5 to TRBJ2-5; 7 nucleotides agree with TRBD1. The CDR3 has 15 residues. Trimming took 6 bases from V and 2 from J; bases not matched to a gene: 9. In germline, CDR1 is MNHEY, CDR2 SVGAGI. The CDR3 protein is CASRARDSLQETQYF. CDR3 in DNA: TGTGCCAGCAGAGCTCGGGACAGCTTACAAGAGACCCAGTACTTC.